This T cell receptor beta chain was captured by sequencing in a study of CD8 T cells in Susac syndrome. After extraction with the RNeasy kit, about 0.5 to 1 ug of the RNA was reverse transcribed using random hexamers. Amplification of TCR beta CDR3 used immunoSEQ multiplex PCR across 54 Vbeta and 13 Jbeta. TCRdb re-derived calls from the immunoSEQ multiplex PCR reads in MiXCR, one entry per CDR3 protein. The sample records about 250,000 distinct CDR3 sequences, roughly 93% being singletons. Germline CDR1 reads SGDLS; CDR2 reads YYNGEE. The CDR3 is 13 amino acids. Trimming took off 1 base at V and 2 bases at J, with 6 bases between the two ends.

The rearrangement joins TRBV9 to TRBJ1-1; no reliable D call. The sample comprised CD4+ T cells from PBMCs. The receptor's source is a human donor with multiple sclerosis. This chain's CDR3 is CASSVRPNTEAFF. CDR3 bases: TGTGCCAGCAGCGTAAGGCCTAACACTGAAGCTTTCTTT.